What follows are 9 T cell receptor beta chains derived from one specimen sequenced in a study of blood T cell repertoires in COVID-19. Only in-frame clones appear in the TCRdb table, and some are missing; sequencing was by immunoSEQ multiplex PCR. Here the sample spans tens of thousands of clones, around 80% being singletons. The sample was peripheral blood. These receptors were taken from a man at least 80 years old with acute or convalescent COVID-19.

This clone occurred once. The CDR3 reads CASRETGSAGELFF. The CDR3, as DNA: TGTGCCAGCAGAGAAACAGGTTCGGCCGGGGAGCTGTTTTTT. The chain employs TRBV7-2 and TRBJ2-2, with D tentatively TRBD1 (5 bases). V dropped 6 bases and J dropped 6 bases, with 14 bases sitting between them. The CDR3 is made up of 14 amino acids. Germline values: CDR1 SGHTA, CDR2 FQGNSA.

J is TRBJ2-5 and V is TRBV7-9; 8 bases line up with TRBD1. The CDR3 has 15 amino acids. The germline V gene encodes CDR1 SEHNR and CDR2 FQNEAQ (reference sequence). The ends lost 4 bases at V and 2 bases at J; junction bases unmatched: 6. The CDR3 bases are TGTGCCAGCAGCTGGACAGGGACTCCTCAAGAGACCCAGTACTTC. Protein: CASSWTGTPQETQYF.

V and J are TRBV6-5 and TRBJ1-3; no clear D gene. The CDR3 is 12 amino acids. Germline V gene lookup returns CDR1 MNHEY and CDR2 SVGAGI. The CDR3 DNA reads as TGTGGTTCGCGGTCCTCTGGAAACACCATATATTTT. Its protein product is CGSRSSGNTIYF.

The V call is TRBV5-6, the J call TRBJ2-7; D is undetermined. V was trimmed by 2 bases and J by 3 bases, leaving 6 bases between them. The CDR3 is 12 residues long. CDR1 is SGHDT and CDR2 is YYEEEE in the germline V gene. The CDR3 coding sequence is TGTGCCAGCAGCTTTATTAGCTACGAGCAGTACTTC. Protein product: CASSFISYEQYF. Drawing the rest from reference TRBV5-6 and TRBJ2-7, the complete variable domain is DAGVTQSPTHLIKTRGQQVTLRCSPKSGHDTVSWYQQALGQGPQFIFQYYEEEERQRGNFPDRFSGHQFPNYSSELNVNALLLGDSALYLCASSFISYEQYFGPGTRLTVT.

The rearrangement links TRBV2 to TRBJ2-5; maybe TRBD2 (6 bases). Germline assignment: CDR1 SNHLY and CDR2 FYNNEI. Trimming took 0 bases from V and 4 from J, leaving 18 bases between them. The CDR3 contains 17 residues. This CDR3 is CASSEAPPTSSGETQYF. DNA for the CDR3: TGTGCCAGCAGTGAAGCTCCGCCGACTAGTTCTGGAGAGACCCAGTACTTC.

V gene TRBV19 combines with J gene TRBJ1-1; D is unclear. The CDR3 extends over 14 amino acids. The V and J ends lost 4 bases and 1 base respectively, with 10 bases between them. Germline lookup yields CDR1 LNHDA and CDR2 SQIVND (reference sequence). The CDR3, as DNA: TGTGCCAGTAGTAATCCGGGTACGAACACTGAAGCTTTCTTT. It is translated as CASSNPGTNTEAFF. The full variable domain, completed using reference TRBV19 and TRBJ1-1, is DGGITQSPKYLFRKEGQNVTLSCEQNLNHDAMYWYRQDPGQGLRLIYYSQIVNDFQKGDIAEGYSVSREKKESFPLTVTSAQKNPTAFYLCASSNPGTNTEAFFGQGTRLTVV.

The V gene is TRBV30, the J gene TRBJ2-7; 7 nucleotides line up with TRBD2. V shed 4 bases, J shed 7 bases, and the junction held 13 bases outside the gene matches. There are 14 residues in the CDR3. CDR1 and CDR2 from the germline V gene are GTSNPN and SVGIG (reference sequence). CDR3 nucleotide sequence: TGTGCCTGGAATAGTCGGGGAGGGCCTAGGGAGCAGTACTTC. It is translated as CAWNSRGGPREQYF.

The rearrangement links TRBV7-8 to TRBJ1-1; D is unresolved. Germline CDR1 reads SGHVS; CDR2 reads FQNEAQ. V shed 5 bases and J shed 0 bases, with 13 bases lying between them. The CDR3 totals 15 residues. The DNA of the CDR3 is TGTGCCAGCAGCCCTAGGGAGTCCTTGAACACTGAAGCTTTCTTT. Translation: CASSPRESLNTEAFF.

The V and J genes are TRBV9 and TRBJ1-2, with D perhaps TRBD1 (6 bases). Trimming shortened V by 3 bases and J by 6 bases, and 24 bases separated the two germline ends. The CDR3 has 17 residues. Germline assignment: CDR1 SGDLS and CDR2 YYNGEE. The CDR3 reads CASSAPGYMAGEHGYTF. DNA for the CDR3: TGTGCCAGCAGCGCTCCGGGATACATGGCAGGGGAGCATGGCTACACCTTC.